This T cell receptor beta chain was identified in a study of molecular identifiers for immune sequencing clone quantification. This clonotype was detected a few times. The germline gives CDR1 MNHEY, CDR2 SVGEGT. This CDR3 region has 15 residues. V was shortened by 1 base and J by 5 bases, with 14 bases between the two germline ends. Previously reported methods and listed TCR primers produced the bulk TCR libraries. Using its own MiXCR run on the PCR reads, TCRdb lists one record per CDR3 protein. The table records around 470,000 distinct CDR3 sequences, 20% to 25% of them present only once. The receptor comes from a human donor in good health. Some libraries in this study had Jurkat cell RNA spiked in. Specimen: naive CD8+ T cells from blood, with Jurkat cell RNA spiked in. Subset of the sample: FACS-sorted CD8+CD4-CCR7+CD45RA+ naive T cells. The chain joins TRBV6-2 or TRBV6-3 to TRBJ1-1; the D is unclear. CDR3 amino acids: CASSYLSIPGTEAFF. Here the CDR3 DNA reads TGTGCCAGCAGTTACTTATCCATCCCGGGTACTGAAGCTTTCTTT.